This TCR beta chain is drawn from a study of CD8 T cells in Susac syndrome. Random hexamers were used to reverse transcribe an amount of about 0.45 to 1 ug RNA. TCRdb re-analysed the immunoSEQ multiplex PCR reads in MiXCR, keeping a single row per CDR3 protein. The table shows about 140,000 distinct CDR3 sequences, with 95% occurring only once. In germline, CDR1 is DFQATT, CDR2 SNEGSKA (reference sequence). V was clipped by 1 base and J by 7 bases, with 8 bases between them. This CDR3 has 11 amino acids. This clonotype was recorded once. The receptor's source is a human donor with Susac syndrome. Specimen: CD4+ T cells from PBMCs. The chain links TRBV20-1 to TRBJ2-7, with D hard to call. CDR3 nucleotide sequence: TGCAGTGCTAGAGCGATGGGTGAGCAGTACTTC. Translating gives CSARAMGEQYF.